These T cell receptor beta chains were read from a single sample in a study of cytomegalovirus exposure and HLA in healthy donors. This table comes from immunoSEQ multiplex PCR, and its TCRdb copy is limited to in-frame clones, with some not included. The sample yields under 200,000 clones, 60% to 85% seen once. Sample: PBMCs. Receptor source: a young man in good health and CMV-seropositive. Both conserved end residues are part of each CDR3. The D gene is left open where the match is weak. Size tells how often a clone was seen (once, few, many) or the class of an expanded clone, and some rows leave it out.

clone size: once
D gene: TRBD2
V gene: TRBV7-2
J gene: TRBJ2-5
CDR3 DNA: TGTGCCAGCACACCAACCATAGCGGGGGCCCAGGAGACCCAGTACTTC
CDR3 protein: CASTPTIAGAQETQYF

clone size: NA
D gene: NA
V gene: TRBV27
J gene: TRBJ2-7
CDR3 DNA: TGTGCCAGCAGTTCCCGACAGGGAGGATCCTACGAGCAGTACTTC
CDR3 protein: CASSSRQGGSYEQYF

clone size: NA
D gene: TRBD2
V gene: TRBV13
J gene: TRBJ2-3
CDR3 DNA: TGTGCCAGCAGCCTCTCTAGCGGGGGGTCCCCCACAGATACGCAGTATTTT
CDR3 protein: CASSLSSGGSPTDTQYF

clone size: once
D gene: NA
V gene: TRBV2
J gene: TRBJ2-1
CDR3 DNA: TGTGCCAGCAGTTCGACAGGAGCGGTCAATGAGCAGTTCTTC
CDR3 protein: CASSSTGAVNEQFF

clone size: NA
D gene: NA
V gene: TRBV7-9
J gene: TRBJ1-4
CDR3 DNA: TGTGCCAGCAGCTCGGGCAGGGAGGCTGAAAAACTGTTTTTT
CDR3 protein: CASSSGREAEKLFF

clone size: NA
D gene: TRBD1
V gene: TRBV4-2
J gene: TRBJ1-2
CDR3 DNA: TGTGCCAGCAGCCAAGAGACAGGGTATGGCTACACCTTC
CDR3 protein: CASSQETGYGYTF

clone size: NA
D gene: TRBD1
V gene: TRBV15
J gene: TRBJ2-1
CDR3 DNA: TGTGCCACGATGGACAGGCAATACAATGAGCAGTTCTTC
CDR3 protein: CATMDRQYNEQFF

clone size: NA
D gene: NA
V gene: TRBV29-1
J gene: TRBJ1-5
CDR3 DNA: TGCAGCGTTGAACGAGCGTCGCAGAAAAATCAGCCCCAGCATTTT
CDR3 protein: CSVERASQKNQPQHF

clone size: NA
D gene: TRBD2
V gene: TRBV19
J gene: TRBJ2-4
CDR3 DNA: TGTGCCAGTAGTTCCGGGAGGGTAACAGCGGTCCTAGCCAAAAACATTCAGTACTTC
CDR3 protein: CASSSGRVTAVLAKNIQYF

clone size: NA
D gene: NA
V gene: TRBV14
J gene: TRBJ2-5
CDR3 DNA: TGTGCCAGCAGCCAACCAGTCTCACAAGAGACCCAGTACTTC
CDR3 protein: CASSQPVSQETQYF

clone size: NA
D gene: TRBD2
V gene: TRBV19
J gene: TRBJ2-5
CDR3 DNA: TGTGCCAGTAGTATCGGACTAGCGGGGGGGATCACGCAAGAGACCCAGTACTTC
CDR3 protein: CASSIGLAGGITQETQYF

clone size: NA
D gene: NA
V gene: TRBV7-2
J gene: TRBJ1-3
CDR3 DNA: TGTGCCAGCAGCCCAGGCGGGGCCTCTGGAAACACCATATATTTT
CDR3 protein: CASSPGGASGNTIYF

clone size: once
D gene: TRBD1
V gene: TRBV27
J gene: TRBJ2-5
CDR3 DNA: TGTGCCAGCAGTTTAGACAGGGGAGGAGAGACCCAGTACTTC
CDR3 protein: CASSLDRGGETQYF

clone size: NA
D gene: NA
V gene: TRBV28
J gene: TRBJ2-3
CDR3 DNA: TGTGCCAGCACCGGGCGGGGAAGCACAGATACGCAGTATTTT
CDR3 protein: CASTGRGSTDTQYF

clone size: NA
D gene: NA
V gene: TRBV25-1
J gene: TRBJ2-2
CDR3 DNA: TGTGCCAGCAGTGAAGTTGGGGGGACGAACACCGGGGAGCTGTTTTTT
CDR3 protein: CASSEVGGTNTGELFF

clone size: NA
D gene: TRBD1
V gene: TRBV5-6
J gene: TRBJ1-2
CDR3 DNA: TGTGCCAGCAGCGTTTCCGGGACAGAAGTCTATGGCTACACCTTC
CDR3 protein: CASSVSGTEVYGYTF

clone size: few
D gene: NA
V gene: TRBV5-1
J gene: TRBJ2-5
CDR3 DNA: TGCGCCAGCAGCTTGTCGCCCGGTTGGGAGACCCAGTACTTC
CDR3 protein: CASSLSPGWETQYF

clone size: NA
D gene: TRBD2
V gene: TRBV28
J gene: TRBJ2-7
CDR3 DNA: TGTGCCAGCAGTTTAGGACTAGCGCTGGCTCGGGAGCGGTACTTC
CDR3 protein: CASSLGLALARERYF

clone size: NA
D gene: TRBD1
V gene: TRBV5-1
J gene: TRBJ2-7
CDR3 DNA: TGCGCCAGCAGCAACGGACAGGGTGTCTACGAGCAGTACTTC
CDR3 protein: CASSNGQGVYEQYF

clone size: NA
D gene: NA
V gene: TRBV11-2
J gene: TRBJ1-2
CDR3 DNA: TGTGCCAGCAGCTTAGTGCCCAGTACCTATGGCTACACCTTC
CDR3 protein: CASSLVPSTYGYTF

clone size: NA
D gene: TRBD2
V gene: TRBV7-3
J gene: TRBJ2-3
CDR3 DNA: TGTGCCAGCAGCTTATTGGGCGGCGGGGGGGCCTCAGATACGCAGTATTTT
CDR3 protein: CASSLLGGGGASDTQYF

clone size: NA
D gene: NA
V gene: TRBV7-7
J gene: TRBJ1-4
CDR3 DNA: TGTGCCAGCAGCCCTAGCTCCTCCCGCGGGGCTGAAAAACTGTTTTTT
CDR3 protein: CASSPSSSRGAEKLFF

clone size: few
D gene: NA
V gene: TRBV5-6
J gene: TRBJ2-4
CDR3 DNA: TGTGCCAGCAGCGCGGAAGAAGGGGTAAACATTCAGTACTTC
CDR3 protein: CASSAEEGVNIQYF

clone size: NA
D gene: NA
V gene: TRBV29-1
J gene: TRBJ2-5
CDR3 DNA: TGCAGCGTTGACAGGGGGGTAGAGACCCAGTACTTC
CDR3 protein: CSVDRGVETQYF

clone size: NA
D gene: TRBD1
V gene: TRBV4-1
J gene: TRBJ1-1
CDR3 DNA: TGCGCCAGCAGCCGAGAGGACAGGGACACTGAAGCTTTCTTT
CDR3 protein: CASSREDRDTEAFF

clone size: NA
D gene: NA
V gene: TRBV4-1
J gene: TRBJ1-2
CDR3 DNA: TGCGCCAGCAGCCAAGATTGGGCAGTGAGTGGCTACACCTTC
CDR3 protein: CASSQDWAVSGYTF

clone size: NA
D gene: NA
V gene: TRBV7-9
J gene: TRBJ1-6
CDR3 DNA: TGTGCCAGCAGCTTACTCGGACAGCTCAATTCACCCCTCCACTTT
CDR3 protein: CASSLLGQLNSPLHF

clone size: once
D gene: NA
V gene: TRBV28
J gene: TRBJ2-3
CDR3 DNA: TGTGCCAGCAGTCCTCCGGGGGAGGTTACAGATACGCAGTATTTT
CDR3 protein: CASSPPGEVTDTQYF

clone size: NA
D gene: TRBD1
V gene: TRBV7-9
J gene: TRBJ1-4
CDR3 DNA: TGTGCCAGCAGCTCGGGACAGGGGGGCGAGCCTGGAAAACTGTTTTTT
CDR3 protein: CASSSGQGGEPGKLFF

clone size: few
D gene: NA
V gene: TRBV7-9
J gene: TRBJ1-3
CDR3 DNA: TGTGCCAGCAGCTTATCCAGCTCTGGAAACACCATATATTTT
CDR3 protein: CASSLSSSGNTIYF

clone size: NA
D gene: NA
V gene: TRBV30
J gene: TRBJ1-1
CDR3 DNA: TGTGCCTGGAGTGTATTGGGCCCTGGGACTGAAGCTTTCTTT
CDR3 protein: CAWSVLGPGTEAFF